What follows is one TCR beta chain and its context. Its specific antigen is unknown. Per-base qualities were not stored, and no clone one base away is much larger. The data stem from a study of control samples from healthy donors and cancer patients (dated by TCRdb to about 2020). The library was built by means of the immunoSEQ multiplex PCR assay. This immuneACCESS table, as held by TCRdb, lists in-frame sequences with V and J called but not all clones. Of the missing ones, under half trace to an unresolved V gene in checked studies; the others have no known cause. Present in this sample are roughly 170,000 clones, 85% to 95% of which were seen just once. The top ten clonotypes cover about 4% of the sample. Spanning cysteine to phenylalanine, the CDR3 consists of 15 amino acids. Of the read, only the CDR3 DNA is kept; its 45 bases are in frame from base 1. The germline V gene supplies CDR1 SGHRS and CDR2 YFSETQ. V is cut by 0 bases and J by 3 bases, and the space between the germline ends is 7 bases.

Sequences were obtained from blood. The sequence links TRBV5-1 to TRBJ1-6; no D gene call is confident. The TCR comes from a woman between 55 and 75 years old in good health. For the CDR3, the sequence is CASSLAGDYNSPLHF. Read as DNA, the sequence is TGCGCCAGCAGCTTGGCTGGGGACTATAATTCACCCCTCCACTTT.